Below are 30 T cell receptor beta chains sequenced from a single sample in a study of cytomegalovirus exposure and HLA in healthy donors. The study ran its PCR with 60 Vbeta and 13 Jbeta primers. Generated by immunoSEQ multiplex PCR, the TCRdb table keeps only in-frame clones and is missing some. The data hold hundreds of thousands of clones, with 80% to 90% observed a single time. Specimen: PBMCs. The receptors originated from a woman aged 18-29 years in good health and CMV-seronegative.

V gene TRBV11-3 combines with J gene TRBJ2-1; weak D call: TRBD2 (5 bases). V was trimmed by 7 bases and J by 0 bases, leaving 19 bases between them. The CDR3 loop spans 17 amino acids. The germline CDR1 and CDR2 sequences are SGHNT and YENEEA. CDR3 region: CASTPLDSYRSYNEQFF. The CDR3 DNA reads as TGTGCCAGCACCCCGCTGGACTCCTACCGCTCCTACAATGAGCAGTTCTTC.

This chain joins TRBV7-2 and TRBJ2-3; perhaps TRBD1 as D (6 bases). CDR1 SGHTA and CDR2 FQGNSA come from the germline V gene. Deletions cut 5 bases from V and 3 bases from J, with 15 bases between. The CDR3 spans 15 residues. The CDR3 sequence is CASSQGPYNTDTQYF. CDR3 in DNA: TGTGCCAGCAGCCAGGGGCCGTACAATACAGATACGCAGTATTTT.

The CDR3 region is CASSQWGQSTTDTQYF. The CDR3 region has the DNA TGCGCCAGCAGCCAGTGGGGCCAGAGCACCACAGATACGCAGTATTTT. J is TRBJ2-3 and V is TRBV4-1; the D gene is possibly TRBD1 (5 bases). V was pared by 3 bases and J by 2 bases, with 15 bases between. The CDR3 covers 16 residues. Per the germline V gene, CDR1 is MGHRA and CDR2 is YSYEKL.

The rearrangement links TRBV10-3 to TRBJ1-3; no firm D call. The CDR3 extends over 15 amino acids. The ends were cut back, 5 bases at V and 2 bases at J, with 13 bases in the middle. CDR1 and CDR2 (germline): ENHRY, SYGVKD. The CDR3 loop reads CAISSPQNAGNTIYF. CDR3 bases: TGTGCCATCAGTTCCCCCCAGAACGCTGGAAACACCATATATTTT.

The rearrangement joins TRBV9 to TRBJ2-3; 13 bases map to TRBD2. The CDR3 contains 16 residues. The trim removed 3 bases at V and 7 bases at J, leaving 8 bases unmatched. Germline CDR1 is SGDLS and CDR2 is YYNGEE. The CDR3 protein is CASSGSTSGGPHTQYF. In DNA, the CDR3 is TGTGCCAGCAGCGGGTCGACTAGCGGGGGGCCGCATACGCAGTATTTT.

The V gene is TRBV5-1, the J gene TRBJ1-2; possibly TRBD1 for D (6 bases). Trimming removed 0 bases at V and 4 bases at J, with 16 bases between. CDR3 length: 16 amino acids. In germline, CDR1 is SGHRS, CDR2 YFSETQ. The CDR3 DNA reads TGCGCCAGCAGCTTGGCTACCCTGGGACATCGCTATGGCTACACCTTC. It specifies CASSLATLGHRYGYTF.

J is TRBJ1-5 and V is TRBV6-6; D remains unclear. V gave up 2 bases and J gave up 2 bases, with 13 bases separating them. The CDR3 covers 16 residues. Germline CDR1 and CDR2: MNHNY and SVGAGI (reference sequence). This CDR3 is CASSYEIGTGNQPQHF. For the CDR3, the DNA is TGTGCCAGCAGTTACGAAATCGGTACTGGCAATCAGCCCCAGCATTTT.

V and J are TRBV7-8 and TRBJ2-7; weak D call: TRBD1 (5 bases). The CDR3 runs 13 residues. With 5 bases removed from V and 1 base from J, the gap between germline ends came to 9 bases. Germline CDR1 SGHVS, CDR2 FQNEAQ. The CDR3: CASSIQESYEQYF. The CDR3 DNA reads as TGTGCCAGCAGCATACAGGAGTCCTACGAGCAGTACTTC.

The chain's CDR3 is CASSLEEGGVVTNEKLFF. Here the CDR3 DNA reads TGCGCCAGCAGCTTGGAGGAGGGAGGGGTCGTAACTAATGAAAAACTGTTTTTT. The chain uses TRBV5-1 and TRBJ1-4; tentatively, D is TRBD1 (5 bases). Trimming took 0 bases from V and 1 from J, leaving 16 bases between them. This CDR3 region has 18 residues. The germline CDR1 and CDR2 sequences are SGHRS and YFSETQ.

This chain joins TRBV30 and TRBJ1-4; tentatively, D is TRBD1 (5 bases). The CDR3 covers 14 residues. V was trimmed by 0 bases and J by 8 bases, leaving 13 bases between them. From germline, CDR1 is GTSNPN and CDR2 SVGIG (reference sequence). The CDR3 spells CAWSVSAGPEKLFF. CDR3 DNA sequence: TGTGCCTGGAGTGTAAGTGCAGGGCCCGAAAAACTGTTTTTT.

The CDR3 region is CASSVDRANYGYTF. In DNA form, the CDR3 reads TGTGCCAGCAGTGTAGACAGGGCTAACTATGGCTACACCTTC. The gene calls are TRBV6-1 and TRBJ1-2; TRBD1 agrees at 7 bases. The CDR3 contains 14 residues. Germline CDR1 is MNHNS and CDR2 is SASEGT. V lost 4 bases to trimming and J lost 0 bases; unmatched junction nucleotides: 2.

This clone was seen only once. The chain combines TRBV9 with TRBJ2-3; 9 nucleotides agree with TRBD2. Germline CDR1 SGDLS, CDR2 YYNGEE. This CDR3 comprises 15 residues. With 4 bases clipped from V and 3 bases from J, the junction kept 6 bases outside the gene matches. The DNA of the CDR3 is TGTGCCAGCAGCCGAAGACTAGCGGCAACAGATACGCAGTATTTT. Amino acids: CASSRRLAATDTQYF.

The chain has TRBV30 and TRBJ2-3; TRBD2 agrees at 9 bases. The germline CDR1 and CDR2 sequences are GTSNPN and SVGIG (reference sequence). V lost 6 bases, J lost 2 bases, and 6 bases stayed unmatched. The CDR3 covers 14 residues. The DNA of the CDR3 is TGTGCCTGCCTTCTAGCGGGGCTCACAGATACGCAGTATTTT. Its protein product is CACLLAGLTDTQYF.

This chain joins TRBV19 and TRBJ1-4, with TRBD1 identical over 8 bases. V was pared by 7 bases and J by 0 bases, with 4 bases of the junction left unmatched. Per germline, CDR1 LNHDA and CDR2 SQIVND (reference sequence). CDR3 length: 15 residues. This CDR3 is CASKWGQATNEKLFF. CDR3 nucleotides: TGTGCCAGTAAATGGGGACAGGCAACTAATGAAAAACTGTTTTTT.

The chain recombines TRBV7-3 with TRBJ2-1; possible D gene TRBD1, 6 bases. This CDR3 is 15 amino acids long. Germline CDR1 SGHTA, CDR2 FQGTGA. Trimming pared 5 bases from V and 4 bases from J, leaving 15 bases between. CDR3 residues: CASSQSHGQYNEQFF. The CDR3 DNA reads as TGTGCCAGCAGCCAAAGCCACGGACAGTACAATGAGCAGTTCTTC.

The rearrangement joins TRBV5-4 to TRBJ2-5; 10 nucleotides line up with TRBD1. CDR3 length: 17 amino acids. With 4 bases clipped from V and 1 base from J, the junction kept 10 bases outside the gene matches. CDR1 is SGHNT and CDR2 is YYREEE in the germline V gene (reference sequence). CDR3 coding DNA: TGTGCCAGCAGCCCGGGACAGGGGTTAAGGGGCCAAGAGACCCAGTACTTC. Protein product: CASSPGQGLRGQETQYF.

The V gene is TRBV2, the J gene TRBJ2-7; D might be TRBD2 (6 bases). V lost 6 bases and J 4 bases, leaving 13 bases between the germline ends. The germline V gene encodes CDR1 SNHLY and CDR2 FYNNEI. CDR3 size: 13 residues. Here the CDR3 reads CASRRDASYEQYF. CDR3 DNA sequence: TGTGCCAGCAGGCGGGATGCGTCTTACGAGCAGTACTTC.

Turning to this clone: Its ends do not fully match the called genes, so a read error is possible. This rearrangement joins TRBV7-9 to TRBJ2-2; a weak D match, TRBD1 (6 bases). Germline V gene data show CDR1 as SEHNR and CDR2 as FQNEAQ (reference sequence). CDR3 length: 15 residues. The CDR3 is CSSSLETGITGELFF. CDR3 nucleotide sequence: TGTTCCAGCAGCTTAGAAACAGGGATAACCGGGGAGCTGTTTTTT.

This clone was observed once. The chain employs TRBV10-3 and TRBJ2-3; D is possibly TRBD1 (5 bases). This CDR3 comprises 14 residues. CDR1 is ENHRY, CDR2 SYGVKD, per germline. V lost 0 bases, J lost 4 bases, and 8 bases lay in between. In DNA, the CDR3 is TGTGCCATCAGTGAGTCCAGGGCCCCAGATACGCAGTATTTT. This sequence encodes CAISESRAPDTQYF.

The CDR3 nucleotides read TGTGCCAGCAGCTTAGCCTACGAGCAGTACTTC. This encodes CASSLAYEQYF. The rearrangement joins TRBV11-2 to TRBJ2-5; D is unresolved. The J call is doubtful: the DNA matches TRBJ2-7 better. CDR1 is SGHAT and CDR2 is FQNNGV in the germline V gene. The CDR3 contains 11 residues.

This clone was counted between two and nine times. CDR3 coding DNA: TGCGCCAGCAGCTTGGGATCTAGCGGGGGCACAGATACGCAGTATTTT. This sequence encodes CASSLGSSGGTDTQYF. The gene calls are TRBV5-1 and TRBJ2-3, with TRBD2 identical over 9 bases. The CDR3 has 16 residues. The germline CDR1 and CDR2 sequences are SGHRS and YFSETQ. V dropped 0 bases and J dropped 1; count of bases not matched to a gene: 3.

The CDR3 DNA is TGTGCCTGGAGTTTAGGGGCCCGCAATCAGCCCCAGCATTTT. Translating it yields CAWSLGARNQPQHF. J is TRBJ1-5 and V is TRBV30, with D maybe TRBD1 (5 bases). Germline V gives CDR1 GTSNPN, CDR2 SVGIG (reference sequence). This CDR3 contains 14 residues. V was clipped by 2 bases and J by 2 bases, with 10 bases between them.

The chain joins TRBV15 to TRBJ1-5; 7 nucleotides align to TRBD1. This CDR3 comprises 17 residues. Trimming removed 1 base from V and 0 bases from J; junction bases left unmatched: 6. Germline lookup yields CDR1 LNHNV and CDR2 YYDKDF (reference sequence). The chain's CDR3 is CATSRGSGTDSNQPQHF. The DNA for the CDR3 is TGTGCCACCAGCAGAGGCTCCGGGACAGATAGCAATCAGCCCCAGCATTTT. The full variable domain, rest sourced from reference TRBV15 and TRBJ1-5, is DAMVIQNPRYQVTQFGKPVTLSCSQTLNHNVMYWYQQKSSQAPKLLFHYYDKDFNNEADTPDNFQSRRPNTSFCFLDIRSPGLGDTAMYLCATSRGSGTDSNQPQHFGDGTRLSIL.

The chain employs TRBV7-6 and TRBJ1-6, with D perhaps matching TRBD1 (6 bases). The CDR3 spans 14 residues. CDR1 and CDR2 from the germline V gene are SGHVS and FNYEAQ. Trimming pared 1 base from V and 5 bases from J, leaving 6 bases between. CDR3 nucleotide sequence: TGTGCCAGCAGCTTAGGACAGGATAATTCACCCCTCCACTTT. This translates into CASSLGQDNSPLHF.

This chain uses TRBV27 with TRBJ2-7, with a tentative D call TRBD2 (5 bases). The germline gives CDR1 MNHEY, CDR2 SMNVEV (reference sequence). This CDR3 contains 15 residues. Trimming left V 3 bases short and J 2 bases short, with 14 bases between. The CDR3 reads CASSFEQPGTYEQYF. In nucleotides, the CDR3 is TGTGCCAGCAGTTTTGAACAGCCGGGGACCTACGAGCAGTACTTC.

This sequence joins TRBV2 and TRBJ2-2; possible D gene TRBD2, 6 bases. The CDR3 spans 13 residues. V lost 8 bases, J lost 4 bases, and 11 bases lay in between. The germline V gene encodes CDR1 SNHLY and CDR2 FYNNEI. The CDR3 is CASLEGPTGELFF. CDR3 DNA sequence: TGTGCCAGCCTGGAGGGCCCCACCGGGGAGCTGTTTTTT.

The chain carries TRBV27 and TRBJ2-7, with 7 bases aligning to TRBD1. Unmatched junction bases numbered 9, after V lost 6 bases and J lost 7 bases. This CDR3 contains 13 residues. Germline V gene lookup returns CDR1 MNHEY and CDR2 SMNVEV (reference sequence). The CDR3 sequence: CASRDRFSGEQYF. The CDR3 region has the DNA TGTGCCAGCAGGGACAGGTTCAGCGGAGAGCAGTACTTC.

The genes are TRBV11-2 and TRBJ1-6; D not certain. CDR3 size: 17 residues. The V gene's germline CDR1 is SGHAT and CDR2 FQNNGV. V lost 3 bases and J lost 8, with 20 bases in between. CDR3 in amino acids: CASSFRSGGDRDSPLHF. As DNA, the CDR3 is TGTGCCAGCAGCTTCAGGTCGGGCGGGGATCGGGATTCACCCCTCCACTTT.

The V gene is TRBV25-1, the J gene TRBJ1-3, with D uncertain. The V end lost 5 bases, the J end lost 0 bases, and 14 bases lay between the germline ends. Germline CDR1 reads MGHDK; CDR2 reads SYGVNS. This CDR3 contains 16 residues. The CDR3, as DNA: TGTGCCAGCAGTTCTAATACCCGGTCCTCTGGAAACACCATATATTTT. Its translation: CASSSNTRSSGNTIYF.

The rearrangement uses TRBV18 and TRBJ2-1; a possible D gene is TRBD2 (6 bases). The germline V and J ends were trimmed by 2 bases and 6 bases, with 17 bases remaining between them. Germline-derived CDR1 and CDR2 are KGHSH and LQKENI. This CDR3 spans 16 amino acids. DNA of the CDR3: TGTGCCAGCTCACCAAGGATGGTGGCGGGACTCAATGAGCAGTTCTTC. Translated, it gives CASSPRMVAGLNEQFF.